The source of this TCR beta chain is a study of cytomegalovirus exposure and HLA in healthy donors. Findings and caveats of the study: TCR beta chain V- and J-gene trimming was linked, in a later analysis, to a missense variant in DCLRE1C. Cytomegalovirus association was listed for roughly 160 TCR beta chains. The dataset shows that most TCR sequences were rare, while some public TCRs occurred in many donors.

The PCR had 60 Vbeta and 13 Jbeta primers. Assay used: immunoSEQ multiplex PCR; TCRdb lists only in-frame clones, some missing. The table includes 150,000 or so clones, roughly 70% detected once. This clone showed up just once. The target antigen is unknown. V shed 6 bases and J shed 8 bases, with 19 bases lying between them. CDR1 is SEHNR, CDR2 FQNEAQ, per germline (reference sequence). This CDR3 is 15 amino acids long. Material: PBMCs. The receptor's source is a man aged 25-45 years in good health and CMV-seronegative. This chain uses TRBV7-9 with TRBJ1-4; D unclear. The CDR3: CASSPPRGSREKLFF. The CDR3 DNA reads TGTGCCAGCAGTCCTCCCCGGGGATCAAGGGAAAAACTGTTTTTT.